A selection of T cell receptor beta chains follows, all from one sample in a study of PD-1 blockade in mismatch repair-deficient tumors. The data were produced by immunoSEQ multiplex PCR, yet TCRdb's version contains in-frame clones alone and is incomplete. Among about 25,000 clones, around 84% were seen once, and the ten largest hold about 3%. Sequences were derived from PBMCs, sampled before pembrolizumab treatment. The source is an adult with mismatch repair-deficient cancer. CDR3s include the opening cysteine and the closing phenylalanine or tryptophan. The D gene is left open where the match is weak. The size of a clone is reported for some rows only, either as once, few or many, or as a class for expanded clones.

>TRBD1|TRBJ2-7|TRBV7-2|13|.
CASSPDRGWEQYF
>TRBD1|TRBJ2-3|TRBV19|15|.
CASTHRGLDTDTQYF
>.|TRBJ2-1|TRBV13|14|.
CASRFGTPGNEQFF
>.|TRBJ1-5|TRBV6-1|16|.
CASSELGRGSNQPQHF
>.|TRBJ2-1|TRBV6-4|13|once
CASSELPYNEQFF
>TRBD2|TRBJ2-7|TRBV18|15|.
CASSRGLAGEGEQYF
>.|TRBJ1-3|TRBV9|12|.
CASRGSGNTIYF
>TRBD2|TRBJ2-1|TRBV14|20|.
CASSQEVQLAGGLSYNEQFF
>.|TRBJ2-1|TRBV7-8|16|.
CASSSPWERGGNEQFF
>TRBD2|TRBJ2-3|TRBV19|15|.
CASRVAGRVADTQYF
>TRBD1|TRBJ2-7|TRBV28|15|once
CASSSAGTGEREQYF
>TRBD2|TRBJ2-7|TRBV7-9|14|few
CASSRLAGDYEQYF
>.|TRBJ1-6|TRBV28|19|.
CASSPGTDFPVSSYSPLHF
>TRBD2|TRBJ2-5|TRBV7-2|15|.
CASSYQRGLGETQYF
>.|TRBJ2-7|TRBV7-2|15|.
CASTHGGASSYEQYF
>.|TRBJ2-1|TRBV6-1|13|once
CASSGRERNEQFF
>.|TRBJ1-2|TRBV19|14|.
CASRLQGSNYGYTF
>TRBD1|TRBJ2-5|TRBV5-1|15|.
CASSWRGTGEETQYF
>.|TRBJ1-4|TRBV6-1|14|.
CASSLDREDEKLFF
>.|TRBJ2-3|TRBV5-6|15|.
CASSLVGESTDTQYF
>.|TRBJ1-3|TRBV30|13|.
CAREVNSGNTIYF
>.|TRBJ2-1|TRBV11-3|17|.
CASSTGTASRGFNEQFF